A single sample gave rise to the 4 T cell receptor beta chains below, sequenced in a study of T cell repertoires in cytomegalovirus infection (dated by TCRdb to the late 2010s). Sequenced on an Illumina HiSeq 1500. TCRdb took the public reads, trimmed them with fastp at Q25, ran MiXCR for clone calling and kept in-frame beta chains. Rows are unified per CDR3 protein, each entry keeping the most common DNA and genes. This sample has around 140,000 distinct CDR3 sequences in its table, and about 6% of those were observed once. The top ten constitute around 17% of the sample. Sample: PBMCs. These receptors all stem from a human donor in good health (CMV status not recorded). Some clones in this sample may be carry-over from other donors' samples.

This clonotype was counted between two and nine times. The chain carries TRBV24-1 and TRBJ1-5, with D possibly matching TRBD1 (5 bases). Germline lookup yields CDR1 KGHDR and CDR2 SFDVKD. V lost 3 bases, J lost 7 bases, and 15 bases lay in between. The CDR3 spans 15 residues. The CDR3 DNA reads TGTGCCACCAGTGATGGATCAGGGATGGTGCAGCCCCAGCATTTT. This gives the protein CATSDGSGMVQPQHF.

This clonotype was counted at least ten times. This chain links TRBV27 with TRBJ1-2; 10 bases map to TRBD1. The germline gives CDR1 MNHEY, CDR2 SMNVEV (reference sequence). Unmatched junction bases numbered 4, after V lost 3 bases and J lost 6 bases. The CDR3 has 14 residues. CDR3 protein: CASSFRDRGDGYTF. CDR3 sequence (DNA): TGTGCCAGCAGTTTCCGGGACAGGGGAGATGGCTACACCTTC.

V usage is TRBV20-1 and J usage is TRBJ1-2; D call uncertain. The V gene lost 6 bases and the J gene lost 2 bases, with 13 bases spanning the gap. This CDR3 comprises 13 residues. Germline V gene lookup returns CDR1 DFQATT and CDR2 SNEGSKA (reference sequence). CDR3 nucleotides: TGCAGTGCGACGGAGGGAACGAACTATGGCTACACCTTC. Translating gives CSATEGTNYGYTF.

This clonotype was detected many times. Compared with germline, one end of the junction differs, possibly owing to a read error. The chain carries TRBV12-3 or TRBV12-4 and TRBJ1-1, with a tentative D call TRBD1 (6 bases). There are 14 residues in the CDR3. CDR3 in DNA: TGTGCCAGCAGTTTAGTCCAGGGGAACTCTGAAGCTTTCTTT. As protein: CASSLVQGNSEAFF.